One sample yielded the 30 T cell receptor beta chains listed below, sequenced in a study of T-cell memory formation after mild COVID-19. MiXCR, applied by TCRdb to the 5' RACE reads, yields one record per CDR3 protein. The data contain about 450,000 distinct CDR3 sequences, 20% to 25% of them singletons. The sample taken for sequencing was PBMCs or a T cell subset sorted from them (not recorded which). The receptor source for this set is an adult woman who had mild COVID-19 (a few samples of this study predate the infection). Cell type and time point are not known.

The rearrangement links TRBV3-1 to TRBJ2-7, with D possibly matching TRBD1 (6 bases). The CDR3 extends over 14 amino acids. Germline CDR1 LGHDT, CDR2 YNNKEL (reference sequence). Between the trimmed V and J ends, which lost 3 bases and 6 bases, there was a span of 15 bases. CDR3 residues: CASSQSYRETEQYF. In DNA form, the CDR3 reads TGTGCCAGCAGCCAGTCTTACAGGGAGACCGAGCAGTACTTC.

This clonotype was observed a handful of times. The chain employs TRBV12-3 or TRBV12-4 and TRBJ1-3; weak D call: TRBD1 (6 bases). The ends were cut back, 3 bases at V and 3 bases at J, with 12 bases in the middle. This CDR3 contains 15 residues. CDR3 loop: CASSFGGLRGNTIYF. CDR3 DNA sequence: TGTGCCAGCAGTTTTGGGGGGCTCCGTGGAAACACCATATATTTT.

The sample holds a few counts of this clonotype. The rearrangement uses TRBV3-1 and TRBJ2-5; D is undetermined. Between the trimmed V and J ends, which lost 1 base and 3 bases, there was a span of 12 bases. This CDR3 is 15 amino acids long. Per the germline V gene, CDR1 is LGHDT and CDR2 is YNNKEL (reference sequence). CDR3 sequence: CASSQAGRTEETQYF. The DNA of the CDR3 is TGTGCCAGCAGCCAAGCAGGACGGACCGAAGAGACCCAGTACTTC.

This chain uses TRBV3-1 with TRBJ1-5, with no clear D. Trimming removed 1 base at V and 7 bases at J, with 5 bases between. The CDR3 loop spans 12 amino acids. Germline values: CDR1 LGHDT, CDR2 YNNKEL (reference sequence). CDR3 DNA sequence: TGTGCCAGCAGCCAAGGAAAACAGCCCCAGCATTTT. Residues: CASSQGKQPQHF. Looking up the rest from reference TRBV3-1 and TRBJ1-5 gives the full variable domain: DTAVSQTPKYLVTQMGNDKSIKCEQNLGHDTMYWYKQDSKKFLKIMFSYNNKELIINETVPNRFSPKSPDKAHLNLHINSLELGDSAVYFCASSQGKQPQHFGDGTRLSIL.

The chain has TRBV7-9 and TRBJ2-5; D may be TRBD1 or TRBD2 (6 bases each). Looked up from germline, CDR1 is SEHNR and CDR2 is FQNEAQ (reference sequence). The CDR3 extends over 15 amino acids. The V end was cut by 5 bases, the J end by 4 bases, with 17 bases between. CDR3 sequence reads: CASSQGVGGGETQYF. CDR3 in DNA: TGTGCCAGCAGCCAAGGGGTCGGGGGCGGAGAGACCCAGTACTTC.

This clonotype was found a few times. V gene TRBV5-1 combines with J gene TRBJ2-7; no clear D. The CDR3 contains 14 residues. CDR1 and CDR2 from the germline V gene are SGHRS and YFSETQ. V lost 4 bases to trimming and J lost 2 bases, with 13 bases between them. In DNA, the CDR3 is TGCGCCAGCAGCCCGCCATTAGGCGCCTACGAGCAGTACTTC. It encodes CASSPPLGAYEQYF.

This clonotype was seen a few times. The chain couples TRBV6-5 to TRBJ2-3, with 11 bases matching TRBD2. V shed 6 bases, J shed 6 bases, and the junction held 2 bases outside the gene matches. The germline V gene has CDR1 MNHEY and CDR2 SVGAGI. The CDR3 totals 13 residues. The CDR3 loop is CASSRTSGDTQYF. In DNA, the CDR3 is TGTGCCAGCAGCAGGACTAGCGGGGATACGCAGTATTTT.

This clonotype came up once. This rearrangement joins TRBV4-1 to TRBJ2-3; D gene unclear. The CDR3 runs 14 residues. Trimming pared 0 bases from V and 4 bases from J, leaving 8 bases between. CDR1 and CDR2 (germline): MGHRA, YSYEKL. The CDR3 bases are TGCGCCAGCAGCCAAGAGGGCGCGCCAGATACGCAGTATTTT. This gives the protein CASSQEGAPDTQYF.

The sample holds a few counts of this clonotype. CDR3 nucleotides: TGTGCCAGCGATTTTGTCGCCTCTGGAAACACCATATATTTT. This translates into CASDFVASGNTIYF. This rearrangement joins TRBV7-9 to TRBJ1-3; D gene ambiguous. This CDR3 comprises 14 residues. The V end lost 8 bases, the J end lost 0 bases, and 11 bases lay between the germline ends. The V gene's germline CDR1 is SEHNR and CDR2 FQNEAQ (reference sequence).

The chain uses TRBV7-2 and TRBJ2-7; possibly TRBD2 for D (6 bases). Germline V lookup: CDR1 SGHTA, CDR2 FQGNSA. The CDR3 is made up of 13 amino acids. With 3 bases removed from V and 6 bases from J, the gap between germline ends came to 12 bases. CDR3 coding DNA: TGTGCCAGCAGCTTCCGGGAGTTTGGCGAGCAGTACTTC. Translating it yields CASSFREFGEQYF.

CDR3 loop: CATSRDGGGRASSYEQYF. The CDR3 nucleotides are TGTGCCACCAGCAGAGATGGGGGCGGGAGGGCCTCCTCCTACGAGCAGTACTTC. V is TRBV15 and J is TRBJ2-7; 9 positions match TRBD2. V lost 0 bases and J lost 0; bases outside the gene matches: 9. The germline V gene encodes CDR1 LNHNV and CDR2 YYDKDF (reference sequence). The CDR3 spans 18 residues.

This CDR3 is CASSTGQTQRYTF. The CDR3, as DNA: TGTGCCAGCAGTACGGGACAGACCCAGCGCTACACCTTC. The chain combines TRBV5-6 with TRBJ1-2; 7 nucleotides match TRBD1. CDR3 length equals 13 residues. Germline lookup yields CDR1 SGHDT and CDR2 YYEEEE. V lost 5 bases, J lost 9 bases, and 10 bases stayed unmatched.

This clonotype was detected many times. The genes are TRBV7-2 and TRBJ2-3; D may be TRBD2 (6 bases). The length of the CDR3 is 13 residues. Germline values: CDR1 SGHTA, CDR2 FQGNSA. Trimming pared 5 bases from V and 12 bases from J, leaving 18 bases between. The CDR3 loop reads CASSLQRGTDQYF. The CDR3 nucleotides read TGTGCCAGCAGCCTGCAAAGAGGGACTGATCAGTATTTT.

The V gene is TRBV7-8, the J gene TRBJ2-1, with a tentative D call TRBD1 (5 bases). This CDR3 spans 14 amino acids. Germline V gene sequence: CDR1 SGHVS, CDR2 FQNEAQ. V gave up 2 bases and J gave up 4 bases, with 9 bases separating them. The CDR3: CASSLRQSYNEQFF. The CDR3 bases are TGTGCCAGCAGCTTAAGACAGTCTTACAATGAGCAGTTCTTC.

The V and J genes are TRBV29-1 and TRBJ1-1; TRBD1 might be the D (6 bases). Trimming took off 2 bases at V and 9 bases at J, with 16 bases between the two ends. CDR1 SQVTM and CDR2 ANQGSEA come from the germline V gene. CDR3 length: 13 amino acids. CDR3 coding DNA: TGCAGCGTTGAATCAGTAGGGACATCCCAAGCTTTCTTT. It specifies CSVESVGTSQAFF.

This chain joins TRBV27 and TRBJ1-3, with TRBD1 identical over 8 bases. Losses at the gene ends were 3 bases for V and 2 bases for J; bases not matched to a gene: 3. The germline V gene has CDR1 MNHEY and CDR2 SMNVEV (reference sequence). The CDR3 is 15 residues long. CDR3 in amino acids: CASSFNRGTGNTIYF. The CDR3 coding sequence is TGTGCCAGCAGTTTCAACAGGGGGACTGGAAACACCATATATTTT.

A few counts support this clonotype. The chain is built from TRBV7-2 and TRBJ1-2; D may be TRBD1 (6 bases). The V end lost 5 bases, the J end lost 8 bases, and 18 bases lay between the germline ends. CDR1 and CDR2 (germline): SGHTA, FQGNSA. CDR3 length: 14 amino acids. Written as DNA, the CDR3 is TGTGCCAGCAGCGCTACAGGGAAACTGCACGGCTACACCTTC. Translation gives CASSATGKLHGYTF.

This clonotype was seen a single time. The rearrangement joins TRBV19 to TRBJ1-2; D perhaps matches TRBD1 (6 bases). Trimming took off 8 bases at V and 5 bases at J, with 18 bases between the two ends. The CDR3 runs 14 residues. In germline, CDR1 is LNHDA, CDR2 SQIVND (reference sequence). The CDR3 loop reads CASARPGQSYGYTF. DNA of the CDR3: TGTGCCAGTGCCCGCCCGGGACAAAGTTATGGCTACACCTTC.

The rearrangement uses TRBV4-3 and TRBJ2-4, with D perhaps TRBD2 (6 bases). Germline loops: CDR1 LGHNA, CDR2 YSLEER. The V gene lost 0 bases and the J gene lost 1 base, with 10 bases spanning the gap. This CDR3 comprises 16 residues. The CDR3 region has the DNA TGCGCCAGCAGCCAAGAGGCGGGATATGCCAAAAACATTCAGTACTTC. Its protein product is CASSQEAGYAKNIQYF.

V gene TRBV24-1 combines with J gene TRBJ2-7; no clear D. Trimming took off 7 bases at V and 3 bases at J, with 6 bases between the two ends. Germline V gene data show CDR1 as KGHDR and CDR2 as SFDVKD. This CDR3 spans 11 amino acids. CDR3 residues: CATSNNYEQYF. The CDR3 coding sequence is TGTGCCACCAGCAACAACTACGAGCAGTACTTC.

This clonotype was seen a handful of times. The chain joins TRBV6-1 to TRBJ2-7, with D unclear. The CDR3 runs to 14 residues. V lost 6 bases to trimming and J lost 7 bases, with 19 bases between them. Per the germline V gene, CDR1 is MNHNS and CDR2 is SASEGT. The DNA for the CDR3 is TGTGCCAGCAGGGAGACTCTTACTCCCCGGGAGCAGTACTTC. Translated, it gives CASRETLTPREQYF.

This clonotype was picked up a small number of times. This chain connects TRBV29-1 to TRBJ2-7, with D perhaps matching TRBD1 (5 bases). V dropped 6 bases and J dropped 1 base, with 16 bases sitting between them. CDR1 is SQVTM, CDR2 ANQGSEA, per germline. This CDR3 has 14 residues. The CDR3 nucleotides read TGCAGCGTCAGCGACAGATATAATTCCTACGAGCAGTACTTC. Amino acids: CSVSDRYNSYEQYF.

This clonotype was seen a handful of times. The chain is built from TRBV6-6 and TRBJ2-2, with 9 nucleotides matching TRBD1. Trimming removed 10 bases from V and 4 bases from J; junction bases left unmatched: 10. There are 15 residues in the CDR3. Germline assignment: CDR1 MNHNY and CDR2 SVGAGI (reference sequence). CDR3 in DNA: TGTGCCACTAAGGGACAGGGTTCACGCACCGGGGAGCTGTTTTTT. This codes for CATKGQGSRTGELFF.

V is TRBV29-1 and J is TRBJ2-7; TRBD1 might be the D (5 bases). Germline V gives CDR1 SQVTM, CDR2 ANQGSEA. V gave up 3 bases and J gave up 7 bases, with 10 bases separating them. This CDR3 has 11 amino acids. CDR3 protein: CSVDTRGEQYF. Here the CDR3 DNA reads TGCAGCGTTGATACAAGGGGTGAGCAGTACTTC.

This clonotype has more than one count but fewer than ten. V gene TRBV6-5 combines with J gene TRBJ2-2; D is ambiguous. Trimming cost V 5 bases and J 4 bases, with 8 bases left between them. Germline-derived CDR1 and CDR2 are MNHEY and SVGAGI. The CDR3 is made up of 13 amino acids. The CDR3 DNA follows: TGTGCCAGCAGTCTGGAGACCACCGGGGAGCTGTTTTTT. Its protein product is CASSLETTGELFF.

This chain connects TRBV7-9 to TRBJ1-1, with 10 positions matching TRBD1. The CDR3 totals 13 residues. The V and J ends lost 3 bases and 7 bases, in that order; junction bases with no gene match: 2. Germline V gives CDR1 SEHNR, CDR2 FQNEAQ (reference sequence). CDR3 amino acids: CASSFGDRGEAFF. The CDR3 region has the DNA TGTGCCAGCAGCTTTGGGGACAGGGGTGAAGCTTTCTTT.

The rearrangement links TRBV24-1 to TRBJ2-4; D is possibly TRBD1 (6 bases). The CDR3 runs 15 residues. Germline V CDR1 and CDR2: KGHDR, SFDVKD. The V and J ends lost 4 bases and 2 bases respectively, with 11 bases between them. CDR3 coding DNA: TGTGCCACCAGTGACGCAGGGGTAACCAAAAACATTCAGTACTTC. The encoded protein is CATSDAGVTKNIQYF.

The V call is TRBV4-1, the J call TRBJ2-4, with 8 bases lining up with TRBD2. Germline V gene sequence: CDR1 MGHRA, CDR2 YSYEKL. The length of the CDR3 is 16 residues. Unmatched junction bases numbered 12, after V lost 3 bases and J lost 8 bases. The CDR3 nucleotides read TGCGCCAGCAGCCAGCCCGGGGGGGGAATGGTTGACATTCAGTACTTC. Its translation is CASSQPGGGMVDIQYF.

The chain couples TRBV5-1 to TRBJ1-1; TRBD1 agrees at 8 bases. CDR3 length: 14 amino acids. J gave up 5 bases and V 6 bases, and 9 bases lay outside the gene matches. Germline CDR1 reads SGHRS; CDR2 reads YFSETQ. The DNA of the CDR3 is TGCGCCAGCACCTATGGACAGGGTGGAACTGAAGCTTTCTTT. This gives the protein CASTYGQGGTEAFF.

In its sample, this clonotype was seen a few times. The chain carries TRBV2 and TRBJ2-3; TRBD2 might be the D (6 bases). The length of the CDR3 is 12 residues. From germline, CDR1 is SNHLY and CDR2 FYNNEI. V was trimmed by 6 bases and J by 5 bases, leaving 9 bases between them. The CDR3 DNA reads as TGTGCCAGCAGCGGGAGTCAAGATACGCAGTATTTT. Protein product: CASSGSQDTQYF.